This T cell receptor beta chain was documented in a study of T cell responses to AZD1222 COVID-19 vaccine (dated by TCRdb to about 2021). Turning to the overall study: AZD1222 recipients with second doses at about 4 weeks or about 12 weeks were pooled, because spike-specific TCR depth and breadth did not differ between schedules. A total of approximately 240 trial participants underwent TCR sequencing, of whom approximately 210 received two doses of AZD1222 and around 26 received two doses of the MenACWY control vaccine. Enrollment into the trials was organized by age into subgroups of 18-55, 56-69 and 70-plus years, and those subgroups contained approximately 160, 26 and 62 TCR-sequenced participants, respectively.

This specimen's time point label, interpreted: baseline before first vaccination. Vaccinee samples were obtained from the UK trials COV001 and COV002, which included a single-blind randomized controlled phase 2/3 trial of AZD1222 (ChAdOx1 nCoV-19) in healthy adults. For TCRbeta chain sequencing, PBMC samples were collected from trial participants at day 0 and at day 28 after the second dose. With respect to this clone: The antigen it binds to is not known. Base qualities are not at hand, and no much larger clone is one base apart.

The CDR3 regions of human TCRbeta chains were subjected to immunosequencing. In the original analysis: Repertoire TCRs were checked for matches against a reference library of SARS-CoV-2-specific TCRs that had been generated using the MIRA antigen-specificity platform. Breadth meant the fraction of unique TCRs that were SARS-CoV-2-associated, whereas depth meant the fraction of total T cells that were SARS-CoV-2-associated. Using the MIRA data, each spike-specific TCR was mapped to the spike region that the TCR reacts to and placed in a CD4 or CD8 class. Log10-transformed breadth and depth values were compared by one-way ANOVA with Sidak's multiple comparisons tests. The immuneACCESS repertoire file appears here via TCRdb, limited to in-frame rearrangements. These files lack a portion of the clones; in checked studies, under half of the deficit traces to unresolved V genes, and the cause of the others is not known. V, J and clone size are those of that table, while D and trimming were read from the DNA. This sample comprises about 93,000 clones, 65% to 90% of them detected only once. 5% to 6.5% of the sample is held by the ten biggest clonotypes.

Summary of the overall study and its limitations: In the small 56-69-year group, the increase in depth fell short of significance, most likely because of low power. Conclusions about previously exposed vaccinees were limited because only a handful of AZD1222 recipients were SARS-CoV-2 seropositive at baseline. A significant rise in spike-specific TCR breadth and depth was observed after two AZD1222 doses relative to day 0 and relative to MenACWY recipients. Epitopes outside the regions mutated in the B.1.351 and B.1.1.7 variants were reportedly recognized by nearly half of the unique spike-specific TCRs. Because no samples from the day 14 peak response were available, repertoires could be characterized only after the peak T cell response. Participants were mostly white British, with more females than males. The authors suggested clonal diversity may have been underestimated. CD4 TCRs associated with the vaccine covered the entire spike protein, and the dominant responses were in regions 160-218 and 743-854.

Counted from cysteine to phenylalanine, this CDR3 has 14 amino acids. The entry retains the CDR3 DNA only, 42 bases that are in frame from base 1. V lost 4 bases and J lost 3 bases, and the count of bases not matched to a germline gene is 2. CDR1 is given as SNHLY and CDR2 as FYNNEI, both from the germline V gene. The receptor was derived from an adult in good health. The rearranged chain carries TRBV2 and TRBJ2-2, with 7 bases matching TRBD1. The sample here was peripheral blood, taken on day 0 of AZD1222 vaccination. The CDR3 region: CASSGGQYTGELFF. Here is the DNA: TGTGCCAGCAGTGGGGGACAGTACACCGGGGAGCTGTTTTTT.